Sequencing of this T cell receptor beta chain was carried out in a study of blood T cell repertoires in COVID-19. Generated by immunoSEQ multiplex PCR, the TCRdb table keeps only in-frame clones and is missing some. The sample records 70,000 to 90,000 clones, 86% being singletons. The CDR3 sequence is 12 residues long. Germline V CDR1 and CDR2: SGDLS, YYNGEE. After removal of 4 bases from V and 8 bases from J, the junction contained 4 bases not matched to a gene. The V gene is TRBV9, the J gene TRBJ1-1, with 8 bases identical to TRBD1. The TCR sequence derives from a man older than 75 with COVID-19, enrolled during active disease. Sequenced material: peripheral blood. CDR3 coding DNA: TGTGCCAGCAGCAAAAGACAGGGGGAAGCTTTCTTT. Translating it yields CASSKRQGEAFF.